This is a list of T cell receptor beta chains from one sample in a study of blood T cell repertoires in COVID-19. Produced via immunoSEQ multiplex PCR; TCRdb's table is partial and in-frame only. Altogether approximately 58,000 clones are present, approximately 75% being singletons, with the ten largest covering over 25%. The sequenced sample consisted of peripheral blood. The receptor source for this set is a man in his 60s with COVID-19, enrolled during active disease. Each CDR3 is given with its conserved first and last residue. The D gene is left open where the match is weak. A clone size is listed for some rows: how often the clone was seen (once, few, many), or a class if it is expanded.

v_gene	d_gene	abundance	j_gene	CDR3aa	CDR3nt
TRBV20-1	TRBD2	NA	TRBJ2-3	CSASGGTSGITDTQYF	TGCAGTGCTAGTGGAGGGACTAGCGGGATAACAGATACGCAGTATTTT
TRBV13	TRBD2	NA	TRBJ2-2	CASSSKLAGGGTGELFF	TGTGCCAGCAGCTCGAAACTAGCGGGAGGGGGAACCGGGGAGCTGTTTTTT
TRBV11-2	NA	few	TRBJ2-1	CASSFFSRDEQFF	TGTGCCAGCAGCTTTTTCTCTCGGGATGAGCAGTTCTTC
TRBV5-1	NA	NA	TRBJ1-2	CASSPKDRDYGYTF	TGCGCCAGCAGCCCAAAGGACAGAGACTATGGCTACACCTTC
TRBV9	NA	NA	TRBJ1-1	CASSVGGSGEAFF	TGTGCCAGCAGCGTCGGGGGATCAGGTGAAGCTTTCTTT
TRBV5-1	NA	NA	TRBJ2-1	CASRGQDSYNEQFF	TGCGCCAGCAGGGGCCAGGACAGCTACAATGAGCAGTTCTTC
TRBV5-8	NA	NA	TRBJ2-2	CASSLVANTGELFF	TGTGCCAGCAGCTTGGTAGCAAACACCGGGGAGCTGTTTTTT
TRBV11-3	NA	NA	TRBJ2-7	CASSPSGYEQYF	TGTGCCAGCAGCCCCTCCGGGTACGAGCAGTACTTC
TRBV27	NA	NA	TRBJ2-7	CASSFGLGAEQYF	TGTGCCAGCAGTTTCGGTTTGGGGGCCGAGCAGTACTTC
TRBV2	NA	NA	TRBJ1-1	CASSLYDSEAFF	TGTGCCAGCAGCCTTTACGACAGTGAAGCTTTCTTT
TRBV5-1	NA	NA	TRBJ2-7	CASSLVGGTYEQYF	TGCGCCAGCAGCTTGGTAGGGGGAACCTACGAGCAGTACTTC